This T cell receptor (beta chain) is drawn from a study of fetal regulatory T cell absence and autoimmunity. The overall study: Without clinical diabetes, IPEX patients showed exocrine pancreas autoimmunity.

The CDR3 has 15 residues. Produced via immunoSEQ multiplex PCR; TCRdb's table is partial and in-frame only. The data contain 45,000 to 50,000 clones, roughly 80% of them seen just once; the ten biggest clones take up over 0.4%. The clonotype originates from a newborn boy with IPEX syndrome. The rearrangement uses TRBV21-1 and TRBJ2-5; the DNA was not compared with TRBD1, the D call given in the table. TRBV21-1 is a known pseudogene. Specimen: cord blood. The CDR3 here is CASSRDTGYQETQYF. The CDR3 nucleotides read TGTGCCAGCAGCAGAGATACAGGGTACCAAGAGACCCAGTACTTC.